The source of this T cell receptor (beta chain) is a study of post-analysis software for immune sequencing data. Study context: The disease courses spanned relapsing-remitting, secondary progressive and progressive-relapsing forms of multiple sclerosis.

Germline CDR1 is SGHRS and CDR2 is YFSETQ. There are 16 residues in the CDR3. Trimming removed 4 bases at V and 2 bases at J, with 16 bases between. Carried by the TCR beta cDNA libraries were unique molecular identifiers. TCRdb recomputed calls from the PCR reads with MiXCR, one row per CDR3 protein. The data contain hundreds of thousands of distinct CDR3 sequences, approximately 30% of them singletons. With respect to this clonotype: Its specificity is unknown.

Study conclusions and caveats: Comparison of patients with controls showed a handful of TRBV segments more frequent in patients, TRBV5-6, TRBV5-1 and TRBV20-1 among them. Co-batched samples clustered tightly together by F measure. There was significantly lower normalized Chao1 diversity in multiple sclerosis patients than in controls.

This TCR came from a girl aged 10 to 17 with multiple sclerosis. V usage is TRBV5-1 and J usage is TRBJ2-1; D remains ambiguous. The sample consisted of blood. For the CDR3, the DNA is TGCGCCAGCAGCCTGGTGGCCACCCCTACCTACAATGAGCAGTTCTTC. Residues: CASSLVATPTYNEQFF. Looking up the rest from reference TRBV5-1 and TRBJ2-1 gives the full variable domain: KAGVTQTPRYLIKTRGQQVTLSCSPISGHRSVSWYQQTPGQGLQFLFEYFSETQRNKGNFPGRFSGRQFSNSRSEMNVSTLELGDSALYLCASSLVATPTYNEQFFGPGTRLTVL.